These T cell receptor beta chains were read from a single sample in a study of tumor-infiltrating lymphocytes in oesophageal squamous cell carcinoma. Via MiXCR, TCRdb re-called the PCR reads, giving one row per CDR3 protein. The table records under 15,000 distinct CDR3 sequences, 58% of them present only once. Sequencing input: esophageal tumor tissue. Receptors originate from a female donor with esophageal squamous cell carcinoma. CDR3s include the opening cysteine and the closing phenylalanine or tryptophan. D genes are given only for firm matches. Rows may omit the clone size; those that give it use once, few, many or a size class.

v_call	d_call	j_call	clone_size	cdr3_length	cdr3_aa	cdr3_nt
TRBV28	TRBD2	TRBJ2-3	NA	15	CASSILAGGRDTQYF	TGTGCCAGCAGTATTCTAGCGGGAGGAAGAGATACGCAGTATTTT
TRBV12-3/TRBV12-4	TRBD1	TRBJ2-2	once	16	CASSPGQGTNTGELFF	TGTGCCAGCAGCCCCGGACAGGGGACTAACACCGGGGAGCTGTTTTTT
TRBV7-2	TRBD1	TRBJ2-3	NA	13	CASSLQGAQVGYF	TGTGCCAGCAGCTTACAGGGGGCGCAAGTGGGGTATTTT
TRBV27	TRBD2	TRBJ2-5	NA	15	CASRPGTSGFNEQYF	TGTGCCAGCAGGCCCGGGACTAGCGGGTTCAATGAGCAGTACTTC
TRBV11-2	NA	TRBJ2-1	NA	14	CASSKGLQSGEQFF	TGTGCCAGCAGCAAGGGACTGCAGAGCGGTGAGCAGTTCTTC
TRBV7-6	TRBD1	TRBJ2-7	NA	13	CASSWGQGYEQYF	TGTGCCAGCAGCTGGGGACAGGGGTACGAGCAGTACTTC
TRBV12-3/TRBV12-4	NA	TRBJ2-5	NA	14	CASSFGDIRETQYF	TGTGCCAGCAGTTTTGGGGACATCCGGGAGACCCAGTACTTC
TRBV10-3	NA	TRBJ2-5	once	13	CAIKAPSLGTQYF	TGTGCCATCAAAGCCCCAAGTTTGGGGACCCAGTACTTC
TRBV12-3/TRBV12-4	NA	TRBJ1-1	medium-sized	11	CASSRRTEAFF	TGTGCCAGCAGCCGTAGGACTGAAGCTTTCTTT
TRBV27	TRBD2	TRBJ2-1	NA	17	CASSLTTGTSGSNEQFF	TGTGCCAGCAGTTTAACCACCGGGACTAGCGGGAGTAATGAGCAGTTCTTC
TRBV12-3/TRBV12-4	TRBD1	TRBJ2-3	NA	15	CASSLETGGTGELYF	TGTGCCAGCAGTTTAGAGACAGGGGGCACCGGGGAGCTGTATTTT
TRBV6-1	NA	TRBJ2-7	NA	13	CASSPNSRYEQYF	TGTGCCAGCAGCCCTAATTCTCGCTACGAGCAGTACTTC
TRBV7-2	NA	TRBJ2-3	NA	13	CASSLRAWDTQYF	TGTGCCAGCAGCTTGAGAGCCTGGGATACGCAGTATTTT
TRBV19	NA	TRBJ2-5	many	16	CASSIGATLTGETQYF	TGTGCCAGTAGTATTGGAGCCACGTTAACGGGGGAGACCCAGTACTTC
TRBV7-6	TRBD1	TRBJ2-1	NA	16	CASSLNLRTGKDEQFF	TGTGCCAGCAGCTTAAACCTTCGGACAGGGAAGGATGAGCAGTTCTTC
TRBV11-1	NA	TRBJ2-7	NA	16	CASSLYWDPSSYEQYF	TGTGCCAGCAGCTTATATTGGGATCCGAGCTCCTACGAGCAGTACTTC
TRBV6-1	TRBD1	TRBJ2-5	few	17	CASRALTGQGLGETQYF	TGTGCCAGCAGAGCATTGACAGGACAGGGCTTAGGGGAGACCCAGTACTTC
TRBV7-9	NA	TRBJ1-2	NA	14	CASSPRDSNYGYTF	TGTGCCAGCAGCCCCCGGGACTCCAACTATGGCTACACCTTC
TRBV12-3/TRBV12-4	NA	TRBJ2-5	NA	15	CASSLGGPRGETQYF	TGTGCCAGCAGTTTAGGGGGGCCTAGAGGGGAGACCCAGTACTTC
TRBV6-1	NA	TRBJ2-1	NA	15	CASSERTSGLGEQFF	TGTGCCAGCAGTGAAAGGACCTCCGGGTTAGGTGAGCAGTTCTTC
TRBV7-3	TRBD1	TRBJ2-1	NA	15	CASSLRQGAEDEQFF	TGTGCCAGCAGCTTAAGACAGGGGGCGGAAGATGAGCAGTTCTTC
TRBV6-1	NA	TRBJ1-3	many	15	CASSYDRSSGNTIYF	TGTGCCAGCAGTTATGACCGGAGCTCTGGAAACACCATATATTTT
TRBV5-6	NA	TRBJ2-7	few	13	CASSWGRTGEQYF	TGTGCCAGCAGCTGGGGACGAACAGGTGAGCAGTACTTC
TRBV6-1	NA	TRBJ2-7	NA	15	CASSEMYRSSYEQYF	TGTGCCAGCAGTGAAATGTACAGGAGCTCCTACGAGCAGTACTTC
TRBV7-2	TRBD2	TRBJ2-3	few	16	CASSLGTSGSTDTQYF	TGTGCCAGCAGCTTAGGTACTAGCGGGAGCACAGATACGCAGTATTTT
TRBV7-2	NA	TRBJ1-2	NA	12	CASSLVMDGYTF	TGTGCCAGCAGCTTAGTAATGGATGGCTACACCTTC
TRBV7-6	TRBD2	TRBJ2-1	few	17	CASSYTSGGWSYNEQFF	TGTGCCAGCAGCTATACTAGCGGGGGGTGGTCCTACAATGAGCAGTTCTTC
TRBV7-2	NA	TRBJ1-6	once	13	CASSLDERLGQYF	TGTGCCAGCAGCTTAGATGAGCGGTTGGGGCAGTACTTT
TRBV6-5	NA	TRBJ2-1	once	16	CASSYTGRGYYNEQFF	TGTGCCAGCAGTTATACAGGGCGTGGATACTACAATGAGCAGTTCTTC
TRBV27	NA	TRBJ2-1	NA	13	CASSLGVPGEQFF	TGTGCCAGCAGTTTAGGAGTTCCTGGTGAGCAGTTCTTC
TRBV7-8	NA	TRBJ2-1	NA	18	CASSLREQLQDLYNEQFF	TGTGCCAGCAGCTTACGTGAGCAGCTCCAGGATCTATACAATGAGCAGTTCTTC
TRBV7-2	NA	TRBJ2-1	NA	12	CASSLGELEQFF	TGTGCCAGCAGCTTAGGGGAGCTTGAGCAGTTCTTC
TRBV7-3	NA	TRBJ2-5	NA	16	CASSRVGANPRETQYF	TGTGCCAGCAGCCGGGTGGGGGCCAACCCCCGAGAGACCCAGTACTTC
TRBV7-9	NA	TRBJ1-2	many	14	CASSQGHGNYGYTF	TGTGCCAGCAGCCAGGGACATGGTAACTATGGCTACACCTTC
TRBV7-9	TRBD2	TRBJ2-7	NA	14	CASSTTSGGYEQYF	TGTGCCAGCAGCACGACTAGCGGGGGGTACGAGCAGTACTTC
TRBV7-2	NA	TRBJ2-3	few	14	CASSSPSLADTQYF	TGTGCCAGCAGCTCACCTAGCTTGGCAGATACGCAGTATTTT
TRBV14	TRBD1	TRBJ1-1	NA	16	CASSPPQGTLRTEAFF	TGTGCCAGCAGCCCACCACAGGGGACCTTACGGACTGAAGCTTTCTTT
TRBV7-3	TRBD1	TRBJ2-1	NA	13	CASSSRQGDEQFF	TGTGCCAGCAGCTCCCGACAGGGGGACGAGCAGTTCTTC
TRBV14	NA	TRBJ2-7	NA	15	CASSSTQGSPYEQYF	TGTGCCAGCAGCAGCACTCAGGGGTCCCCCTACGAGCAGTACTTC
TRBV20-1	NA	TRBJ2-7	many	13	CSAIPRGAYEQYF	TGCAGTGCTATCCCCAGGGGGGCCTACGAGCAGTACTTC
TRBV27	TRBD2	TRBJ2-1	many	15	CASSKLAGGHNEQFF	TGTGCCAGCAGTAAGCTAGCGGGAGGGCACAATGAGCAGTTCTTC
TRBV4-1	NA	TRBJ1-1	NA	16	CASSQKPPQLSTEAFF	TGCGCCAGCAGCCAAAAGCCCCCCCAGCTATCCACTGAAGCTTTCTTT
TRBV12-3/TRBV12-4	TRBD2	TRBJ2-1	few	15	CASSLQGLADNEQFF	TGTGCCAGCAGTTTACAAGGACTAGCCGACAATGAGCAGTTCTTC
TRBV7-2	TRBD2	TRBJ2-7	NA	14	CASSLAGGPSEQYF	TGTGCCAGCAGCTTAGCGGGAGGGCCCTCCGAGCAGTACTTC